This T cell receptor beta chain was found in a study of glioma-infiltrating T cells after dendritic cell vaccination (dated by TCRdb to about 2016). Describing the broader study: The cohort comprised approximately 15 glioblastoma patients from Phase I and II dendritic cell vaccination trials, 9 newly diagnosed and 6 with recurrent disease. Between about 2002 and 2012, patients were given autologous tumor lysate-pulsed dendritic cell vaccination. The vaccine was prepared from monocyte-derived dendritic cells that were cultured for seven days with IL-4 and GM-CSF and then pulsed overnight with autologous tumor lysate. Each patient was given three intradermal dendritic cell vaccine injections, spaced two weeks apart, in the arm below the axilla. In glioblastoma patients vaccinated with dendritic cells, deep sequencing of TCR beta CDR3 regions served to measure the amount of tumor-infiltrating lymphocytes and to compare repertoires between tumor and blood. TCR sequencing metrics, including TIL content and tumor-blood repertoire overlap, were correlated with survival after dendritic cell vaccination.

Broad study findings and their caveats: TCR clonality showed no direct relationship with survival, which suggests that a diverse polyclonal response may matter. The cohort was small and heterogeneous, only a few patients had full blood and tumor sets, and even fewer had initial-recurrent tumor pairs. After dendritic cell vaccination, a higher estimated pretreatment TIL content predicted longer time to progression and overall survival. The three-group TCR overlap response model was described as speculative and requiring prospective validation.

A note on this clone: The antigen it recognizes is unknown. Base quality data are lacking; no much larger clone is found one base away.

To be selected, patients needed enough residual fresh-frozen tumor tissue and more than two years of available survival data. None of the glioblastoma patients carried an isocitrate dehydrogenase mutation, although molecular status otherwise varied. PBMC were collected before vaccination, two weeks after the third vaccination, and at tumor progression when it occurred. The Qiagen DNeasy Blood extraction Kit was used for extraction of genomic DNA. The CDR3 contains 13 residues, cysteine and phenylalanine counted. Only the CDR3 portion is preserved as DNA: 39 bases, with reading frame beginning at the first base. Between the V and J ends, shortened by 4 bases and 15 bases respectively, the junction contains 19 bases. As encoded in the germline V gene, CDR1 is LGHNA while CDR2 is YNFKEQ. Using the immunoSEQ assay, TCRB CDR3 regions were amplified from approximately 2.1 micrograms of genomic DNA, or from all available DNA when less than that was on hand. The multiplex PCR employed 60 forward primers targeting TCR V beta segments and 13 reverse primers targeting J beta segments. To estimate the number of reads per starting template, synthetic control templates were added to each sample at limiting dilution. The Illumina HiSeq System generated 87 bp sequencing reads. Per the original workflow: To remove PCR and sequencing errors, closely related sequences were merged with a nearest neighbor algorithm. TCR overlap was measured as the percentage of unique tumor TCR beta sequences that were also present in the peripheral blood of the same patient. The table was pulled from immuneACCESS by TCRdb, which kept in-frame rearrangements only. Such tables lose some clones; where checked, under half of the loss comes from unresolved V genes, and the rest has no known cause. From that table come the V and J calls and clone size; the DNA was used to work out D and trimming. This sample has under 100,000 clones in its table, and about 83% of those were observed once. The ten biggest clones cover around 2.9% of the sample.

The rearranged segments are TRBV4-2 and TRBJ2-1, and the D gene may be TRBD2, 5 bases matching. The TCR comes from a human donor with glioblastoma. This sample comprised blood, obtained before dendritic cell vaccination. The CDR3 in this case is CASSPVPGSRVFF. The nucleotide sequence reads TGTGCCAGCAGCCCCGTGCCGGGGTCTCGCGTGTTCTTC.